These T cell receptor beta chains were read from a single sample in a study of blood T cell repertoires in COVID-19. Produced via immunoSEQ multiplex PCR; TCRdb's table is partial and in-frame only. The sample carries over 35,000 clones, around nine tenths recorded once. The sequencing sample was made of peripheral blood. The receptors stem from a man aged 45-65 years with active COVID-19. CDR3s include the opening cysteine and the closing phenylalanine or tryptophan. A D gene is named only where the DNA matches it firmly. Clone size is given for some rows only: seen once, a few or many times, or a class if the clone is expanded.

>TRBV6-1|few|TRBJ2-2|NA
TGTGCCAGCAGTGATAGCGAGGCCGGGGAGCTGTTTTTT
CASSDSEAGELFF
>TRBV10-3|NA|TRBJ2-1|TRBD2
TGTGCCATCAGTGGCTCTGGCGGGGGGAACTACAATGAGCAGTTCTTC
CAISGSGGGNYNEQFF
>TRBV7-9|NA|TRBJ2-7|NA
TGTGCCAGCAGCCCAAGATCACAGATCTACGAGCAGTACTTC
CASSPRSQIYEQYF
>TRBV27|NA|TRBJ2-5|NA
TGTGCCAGCAGTTTGAGGGCCAGGGAGACCCAGTACTTC
CASSLRARETQYF
>TRBV25-1|NA|TRBJ1-2|NA
TGTGCCAGCAGTGAAGCTGTCCAGGGGAAAAGGAGGTATGGCTACACCTTC
CASSEAVQGKRRYGYTF
>TRBV29-1|NA|TRBJ1-1|NA
TGCAGCGTTGAGGCTTTCGGGGACGGGAGCACTGAAGCTTTCTTT
CSVEAFGDGSTEAFF
>TRBV14|NA|TRBJ2-1|TRBD2
TGTGCCAGCAGCCAAGAAGGCCTCGTACTAGCGGGAGTATTTAATGAGCAGTTCTTC
CASSQEGLVLAGVFNEQFF
>TRBV28|NA|TRBJ2-5|TRBD1
TGTGCCAGCAGCCCCGGTGACAGGGGAGAGACCCAGTACTTC
CASSPGDRGETQYF
>TRBV6-5|few|TRBJ2-7|NA
TGTGCCAGCAGTTACTCAGTCCAGGGCTACGAGCAGTACTTC
CASSYSVQGYEQYF
>TRBV7-9|NA|TRBJ1-1|TRBD1
TGTGCCAGCAGCTTACCTAAAGGACAGGGCAGTGTTGAAGCTTTCTTT
CASSLPKGQGSVEAFF
>TRBV10-1|NA|TRBJ2-2|TRBD2
TGCGCCAGCAGTGAGTCCGGACTAGCGGGACTAAGGGAGCTGTTTTTT
CASSESGLAGLRELFF
>TRBV28|NA|TRBJ1-1|NA
TGTGCCAGCTCCCGAGATAGGGGTAAGGCTTTCTTT
CASSRDRGKAFF
>TRBV9|once|TRBJ2-1|TRBD2
TGTGCCAGCAGCCCCCGAGCGGGAGCGACCAACAATGAGCAGTTCTTC
CASSPRAGATNNEQFF
>TRBV5-1|NA|TRBJ1-6|NA
TGCGCCAGCAGCCCGGGGGGGGCGCTGAGTAATTCACCCCTCCACTTT
CASSPGGALSNSPLHF
>TRBV5-1|NA|TRBJ2-5|NA
TGCGCCAGCCGCATTTCGGACCAAGAGACCCAGTACTTC
CASRISDQETQYF
>TRBV30|NA|TRBJ2-1|TRBD2
TGTGCTTGGGGGACTAGCGGCTTCAATGAGCAGTTCTTC
CAWGTSGFNEQFF
>TRBV27|once|TRBJ2-1|TRBD2
TGTGCCAGCAGTTCTAGCGGGAGTTCCTACAATGAGCAGTTCTTC
CASSSSGSSYNEQFF
>TRBV9|NA|TRBJ1-6|NA
TGTGCCAGCAGCGTAGCAACAGGCCCCACCTATAATTCACCCCTCCACTTT
CASSVATGPTYNSPLHF
>TRBV6-1|NA|TRBJ1-4|NA
TGTGCCAGCAGTGAAGGCAGGGGAGTGAAACTGTTTTTT
CASSEGRGVKLFF
>TRBV9|NA|TRBJ1-1|TRBD1
TGTGCCAGCAGCGGACAGGGGATAAGCACTGAAGCTTTCTTT
CASSGQGISTEAFF
>TRBV24-1|NA|TRBJ1-2|NA
TGTGCCACCAGTACCCCGGGGTCGCTTGGCTACACCTTC
CATSTPGSLGYTF
>TRBV6-1|NA|TRBJ1-5|NA
TGTGCCAGCAGTGAAGGGAAAGCGGGTCAGCCCCAGCATTTT
CASSEGKAGQPQHF
>TRBV5-4|NA|TRBJ1-2|NA
TGTGCCAGCAGCGAAGGGGGGGGCCGTGGCTACACCTTC
CASSEGGGRGYTF
>TRBV7-3|NA|TRBJ2-7|TRBD2
TGTGCCAGCAGTCCGGGAGGCGGCGGGTCCTACGAGCAGTACTTC
CASSPGGGGSYEQYF
>TRBV2|NA|TRBJ2-1|TRBD2
TGTGCCAGCACTACCGGACTAGCGGACAATGAGCAGTTCTTC
CASTTGLADNEQFF
>TRBV28|NA|TRBJ1-1|NA
TGTGCCAGCAGTCAAGGGGGAACGGGGTTGGGCACTGAAGCTTTCTTT
CASSQGGTGLGTEAFF
>TRBV2|NA|TRBJ1-5|TRBD1
TGTGCCAGCAGCGGACAGGGTGGGAATCAGCCCCAGCATTTT
CASSGQGGNQPQHF
>TRBV6-6|NA|TRBJ2-2|NA
TGTGCCAGCAGTTACTCCCCAGCGAACACCGGGGAGCTGTTTTTT
CASSYSPANTGELFF
>TRBV5-1|NA|TRBJ2-1|TRBD2
TGCGCCAGCAGCTTGATGCTAGCTAGCGGGGACAATGAGCAGTTCTTC
CASSLMLASGDNEQFF
>TRBV5-1|NA|TRBJ1-3|NA
TGCGCCAGCCAGCAGGGCTCATCTGGAAACACCATATATTTT
CASQQGSSGNTIYF
>TRBV19|NA|TRBJ1-5|TRBD1
TGTGCCAGTAGTAGGGGACAGGGGACGAGCAATCAGCCCCAGCATTTT
CASSRGQGTSNQPQHF
>TRBV29-1|NA|TRBJ1-1|TRBD1
TGCAGCGTTGAAAGGCAGGGGGCGCGAAATGAAGCTTTCTTT
CSVERQGARNEAFF
>TRBV18|NA|TRBJ1-2|NA
TGTGCCAGCTCACCCCGGGGGGATCACTATGGCTACACCTTC
CASSPRGDHYGYTF
>TRBV30|NA|TRBJ2-2|NA
TGTGCCTGGAGAAGAACCACCGGGACCGGGGAGCTGTTTTTT
CAWRRTTGTGELFF
>TRBV28|NA|TRBJ2-2|NA
TGTGCCAGCAGTTTGAGTGCAGGGCGGACCGGGGAGCTGTTTTTT
CASSLSAGRTGELFF
>TRBV28|NA|TRBJ2-5|NA
TGTGCCAGCAGTTTAGCACAGACCGGGGCCCAGTACTTC
CASSLAQTGAQYF
>TRBV19|NA|TRBJ2-7|NA
TGTGCCAGTAGTATCGGTGAGGAGCAGTACTTC
CASSIGEEQYF
>TRBV28|NA|TRBJ1-1|TRBD1
TGTGCCAGCAGTTCCACAGGGGGCGCGGCTGAAGCTTTCTTT
CASSSTGGAAEAFF
>TRBV28|NA|TRBJ2-5|NA
TGTGCCAGCAGTTCGGGAACTAGTGTAAGGACCCAGTACTTC
CASSSGTSVRTQYF
>TRBV6-4|NA|TRBJ1-6|NA
TGTGCCAGCCGACAGAGCTATAATTCACCCCTCCACTTT
CASRQSYNSPLHF
>TRBV5-4|NA|TRBJ2-7|NA
TGTGCCAGCAGCCAACAGGGCTACGAGCAGTACTTC
CASSQQGYEQYF
>TRBV7-9|NA|TRBJ2-7|NA
TGTGCCAGCAGCCAATTTGTGGACAAAGCCTACGAGCAGTACTTC
CASSQFVDKAYEQYF
>TRBV7-8|NA|TRBJ2-1|TRBD1
TGTGCCAGCAGCTCCCGGGACAGGTCCTACAATGAGCAGTTCTTC
CASSSRDRSYNEQFF
>TRBV5-1|once|TRBJ2-6|TRBD2
TGCGCCAGCAGCCTAACCGGACTAGCCTCTGGGGCCAACGTCCTGACTTTC
CASSLTGLASGANVLTF
>TRBV19|NA|TRBJ2-3|TRBD2
TGTGCCAGTAGCCCGGGACTAGCGGGGGGCACAGATACGCAGTATTTT
CASSPGLAGGTDTQYF
>TRBV7-9|NA|TRBJ2-5|TRBD1
TGTGCCAGCAGCTTAGTTGGGACAGACCAAGAGACCCAGTACTTC
CASSLVGTDQETQYF
>TRBV7-9|NA|TRBJ1-5|NA
TGTGCCAGCAGCTTAAATGTTGTGGCAGGAGGAAATCAGCCCCAGCATTTT
CASSLNVVAGGNQPQHF
>TRBV18|NA|TRBJ2-7|NA
TGTGCCAGCTCACCCCCCATGAGGGCCTACGAGCAGTACTTC
CASSPPMRAYEQYF
>TRBV5-4|NA|TRBJ2-7|NA
TGTGCCAGCAGCCCGAAGGGGGGGTCCTACGAGCAGTACTTC
CASSPKGGSYEQYF
>TRBV6-6|NA|TRBJ1-2|TRBD1
TGTGCCAGCAGAGAAACAGGGGCAGTCGATGGCTACACCTTC
CASRETGAVDGYTF
>TRBV3-1/TRBV3-2|NA|TRBJ1-1|TRBD1
TGTGCCAGCAACATACAGGGGGCCGGAAACACTGAAGCTTTCTTT
CASNIQGAGNTEAFF
>TRBV15|NA|TRBJ2-3|TRBD2
TGTGCCACCAGCTACGGGACTAACACAGATACGCAGTATTTT
CATSYGTNTDTQYF
>TRBV25-1|NA|TRBJ1-4|NA
TGTGCCAGCAGACAGACGGCGAATGAAAAACTGTTTTTT
CASRQTANEKLFF
>TRBV5-1|NA|TRBJ1-6|NA
TGCGCCAGCAGCGACCGGGAGAATTCACCCCTCCACTTT
CASSDRENSPLHF
>TRBV28|NA|TRBJ1-1|NA
TGTGCCAGCAGTTTTACGACAGAGGCTGAAGCTTTCTTT
CASSFTTEAEAFF
>TRBV28|NA|TRBJ1-5|TRBD1
TGTGCCAGCAGCCGGACAGGGGTTAGCCATCAGCCCCAGCATTTT
CASSRTGVSHQPQHF
>TRBV28|NA|TRBJ2-2|NA
TGTGCCAGCAGCTTTAGCAACACCGGGGAGCTGTTTTTT
CASSFSNTGELFF
>TRBV11-1|NA|TRBJ2-1|TRBD1
TGTGCCAGCAGCGCACAGGGGTTCAGCTCCTACAATGAGCAGTTCTTC
CASSAQGFSSYNEQFF
>TRBV24-1|NA|TRBJ2-3|TRBD2
TGTGCCACCAGTGATCAGCTTCGGGAGGGCGCAGATACGCAGTATTTT
CATSDQLREGADTQYF